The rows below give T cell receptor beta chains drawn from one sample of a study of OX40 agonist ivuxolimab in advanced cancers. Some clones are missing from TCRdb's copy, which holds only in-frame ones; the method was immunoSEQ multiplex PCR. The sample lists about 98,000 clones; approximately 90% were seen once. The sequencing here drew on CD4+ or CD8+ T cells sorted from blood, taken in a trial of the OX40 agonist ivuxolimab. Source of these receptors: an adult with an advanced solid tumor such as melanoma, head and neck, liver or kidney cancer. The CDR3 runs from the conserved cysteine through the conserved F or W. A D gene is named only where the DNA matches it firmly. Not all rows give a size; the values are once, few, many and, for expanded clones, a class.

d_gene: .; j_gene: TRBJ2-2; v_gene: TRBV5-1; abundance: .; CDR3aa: CASSLRGRNTGELFF; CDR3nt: TGCGCCAGCAGCTTAAGAGGGAGGAACACCGGGGAGCTGTTTTTT
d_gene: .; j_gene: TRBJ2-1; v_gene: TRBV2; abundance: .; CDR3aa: CASTKADVNEQFF; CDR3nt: TGTGCCAGCACGAAGGCGGATGTAAATGAGCAGTTCTTC
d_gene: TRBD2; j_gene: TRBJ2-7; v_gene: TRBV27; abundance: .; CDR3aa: CASSLKGTTFYEQYF; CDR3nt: TGTGCCAGCAGTTTAAAGGGGACTACCTTTTACGAGCAGTACTTC
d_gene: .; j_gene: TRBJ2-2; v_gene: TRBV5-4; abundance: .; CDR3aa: CASSSQRGVPGELFF; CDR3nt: TGTGCCAGCAGCTCCCAACGAGGGGTCCCAGGGGAGCTGTTTTTT
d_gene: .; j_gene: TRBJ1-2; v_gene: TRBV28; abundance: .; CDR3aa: CASSTGSGGYTF; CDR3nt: TGTGCCAGCAGTACAGGGTCTGGCGGCTACACCTTC
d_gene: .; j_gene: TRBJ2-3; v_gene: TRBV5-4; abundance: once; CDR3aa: CASSQARGSRDTQYF; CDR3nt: TGTGCCAGCAGTCAAGCACGGGGATCCCGGGATACGCAGTATTTT
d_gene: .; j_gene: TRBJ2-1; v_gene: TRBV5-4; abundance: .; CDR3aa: CASSLVPAGDEQFF; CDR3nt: TGTGCCAGCAGCTTGGTCCCCGCAGGGGATGAGCAGTTCTTC
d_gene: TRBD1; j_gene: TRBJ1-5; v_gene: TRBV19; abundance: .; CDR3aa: CASSITGGPNQPQHF; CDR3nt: TGTGCCAGTAGTATAACAGGGGGCCCCAATCAGCCCCAGCATTTT
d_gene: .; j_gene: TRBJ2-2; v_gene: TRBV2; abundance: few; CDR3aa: CATTRGASGNTGELFF; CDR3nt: TGTGCCACCACTAGGGGGGCTAGCGGGAACACCGGGGAGCTGTTTTTT
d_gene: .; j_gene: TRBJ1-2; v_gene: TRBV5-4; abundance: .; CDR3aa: CASSLAGAKYGYTF; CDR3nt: TGTGCCAGCAGCTTGGCGGGGGCTAAATATGGCTACACCTTC
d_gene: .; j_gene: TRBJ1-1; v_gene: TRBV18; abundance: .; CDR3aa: CASSPPGNLRTEAFF; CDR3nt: TGTGCCAGCTCACCACCCGGCAACCTAAGGACTGAAGCTTTCTTT
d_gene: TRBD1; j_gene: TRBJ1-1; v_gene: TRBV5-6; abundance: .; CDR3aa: CASSFDRDTEAFF; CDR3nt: TGTGCCAGCAGCTTTGACAGGGACACTGAAGCTTTCTTT
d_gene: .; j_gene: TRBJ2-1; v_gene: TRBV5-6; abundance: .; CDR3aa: CASSPWGNNEQFF; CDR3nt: TGTGCCAGCAGCCCCTGGGGGAACAATGAGCAGTTCTTC
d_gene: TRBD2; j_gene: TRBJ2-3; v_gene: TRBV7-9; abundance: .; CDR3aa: CASGAGGSTDTQYF; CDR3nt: TGTGCCAGCGGGGCGGGAGGGTCCACAGATACGCAGTATTTT
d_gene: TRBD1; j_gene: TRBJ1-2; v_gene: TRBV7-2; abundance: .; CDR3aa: CASSLDQGAYYGYTF; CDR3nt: TGTGCCAGCAGCTTAGATCAGGGGGCATACTATGGCTACACCTTC
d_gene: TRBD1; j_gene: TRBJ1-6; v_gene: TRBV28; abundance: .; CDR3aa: CASSRGQGRSPLHF; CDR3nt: TGTGCCAGCAGCCGAGGACAGGGTCGGTCACCCCTCCACTTT